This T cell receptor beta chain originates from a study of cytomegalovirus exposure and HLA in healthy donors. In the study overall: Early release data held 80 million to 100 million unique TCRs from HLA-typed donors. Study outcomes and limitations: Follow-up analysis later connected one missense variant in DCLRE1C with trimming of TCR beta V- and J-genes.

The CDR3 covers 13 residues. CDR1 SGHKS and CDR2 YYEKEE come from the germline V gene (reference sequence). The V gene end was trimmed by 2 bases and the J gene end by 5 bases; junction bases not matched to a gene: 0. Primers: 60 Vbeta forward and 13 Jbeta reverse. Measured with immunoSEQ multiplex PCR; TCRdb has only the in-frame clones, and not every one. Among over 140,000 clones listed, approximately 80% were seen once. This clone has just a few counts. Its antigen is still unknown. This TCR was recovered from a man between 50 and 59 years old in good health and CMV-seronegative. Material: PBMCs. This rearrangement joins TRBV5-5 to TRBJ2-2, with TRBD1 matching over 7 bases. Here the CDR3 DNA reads TGTGCCAGCAGCTTACAGGGGACCGGGGAGCTGTTTTTT. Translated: CASSLQGTGELFF.